This TCR beta chain stems from a study of blood T cell repertoires in COVID-19. Study information: Sites across the United States, Italy and Spain contributed samples from acute and convalescent COVID-19.

Germline V gene lookup returns CDR1 KGHSH and CDR2 LQKENI. The V and J ends lost 3 bases and 3 bases respectively, with 6 bases between them. CDR3 length: 12 residues. Concerning this clone: Other DNA sequences in this sample translate to the same CDR3.

Sequencing used immunoSEQ multiplex PCR; TCRdb keeps in-frame clones, though not all of them. Counted here are 110,000 or so clones, around 90% occurring once; the ten biggest clones make up 7.7%. This receptor was obtained from a human donor in a cohort sampled during active COVID-19. Sequencing used peripheral blood. V gene TRBV18 combines with J gene TRBJ2-7; no clear D. As DNA, the CDR3 is TGTGCCAGCTCACCCTCTAGCTACGAGCAGTACTTC. Translated: CASSPSSYEQYF.